The rows below give T cell receptor beta chains drawn from one sample of a study of T cells in Graves' hyperthyroidism and ophthalmopathy. TCRdb called the multiplex PCR reads again in MiXCR, with one record for every CDR3 protein. The profile shows 350,000 to 500,000 distinct CDR3 sequences, roughly 13% of them singletons. Material for sequencing was blood. These receptors originate from a woman in her late teens or twenties with Graves' hyperthyroidism. The CDR3 runs from the conserved cysteine through the conserved F or W. A D gene is named only where the DNA matches it firmly. A row's size may be missing; if present it is once, few, many or a size class.

15 TRBJ2-2 - TRBV29-1 - TGCAGCGTTGAACAGGGTCAGGGGAACACCGGGGAGCTGTTTTTT CSVEQGQGNTGELFF
14 TRBJ2-1 - TRBV15 few TGTGCCACCAGCGAACGGGGCTCCTACAATGAGCAGTTCTTC CATSERGSYNEQFF
17 TRBJ2-1 TRBD2 TRBV27 many TGTGCCAGCAGCTCATCCGGGGGGAGATCCTTTACTAATGAGCAGTTCTTC CASSSSGGRSFTNEQFF
18 TRBJ1-5 - TRBV19 many TGTGCCAGTAGTATAGATCTAGATAGGGCAGTCAGCAATCAGCCCCAGCATTTT CASSIDLDRAVSNQPQHF
12 TRBJ2-5 - TRBV12-3/TRBV12-4 few TGTGCCAGCAGCTCCACCGGGACCCCATGGTACTTC CASSSTGTPWYF
15 TRBJ2-7 - TRBV18 many TGTGCCAGCTCACCACAAAGTTCGACAGCCTACGAGCAGTACTTC CASSPQSSTAYEQYF
16 TRBJ1-5 - TRBV6-1 few TGTGCCAGCAGTCGGGGACAAGGCTTCCCGGGTCAGCCCCAGCATTTT CASSRGQGFPGQPQHF
13 TRBJ2-1 - TRBV4-1 few TGCGCCAGCAGCCAACCAATTCACAATGAGCAGTTCTTC CASSQPIHNEQFF
13 TRBJ1-2 TRBD1 TRBV20-1 many TGCAGTGCTAGCGGTACAGGGGAGCGCGGCTACACCTTC CSASGTGERGYTF
24 TRBJ2-1 TRBD2 TRBV11-2 - TGTGCCAGCAGCCCACGGGGGGGGCGCGGGACTAGCGGGAGGCCACCCAATACCTACAATGAGCAGTTCTTC CASSPRGGRGTSGRPPNTYNEQFF
14 TRBJ1-5 TRBD1 TRBV20-1 - TGCAGTGCCAACAGGGGGCGTGGCAATCAGCCCCAGCATTTT CSANRGRGNQPQHF
14 TRBJ2-7 - TRBV2 many TGTGCCAGCAGTGTCGACTCGAGCTCCTACGAGCAGTACTTC CASSVDSSSYEQYF
17 TRBJ2-2 TRBD2 TRBV7-9 - TGTGCCAGCAGCTTAGCCACGGGGGGTTGGGGCACCGGGGAGCTGTTTTTT CASSLATGGWGTGELFF
14 TRBJ2-3 - TRBV9 - TGTGCCAGCAGTGCGACTCGAAACACAGATACGCAGTATTTT CASSATRNTDTQYF
13 TRBJ1-6 - TRBV9 few TGTGCCAGCAGCGTAGGGGTCTCTGCACCCCTCCACTTT CASSVGVSAPLHF
15 TRBJ1-3 TRBD1 TRBV3-1 many TGTGCCAGCAGCCCCGACAGGGCGAATGGAAACACCATATATTTT CASSPDRANGNTIYF
13 TRBJ2-5 - TRBV30 many TGTGCCTGGAGTGGAGTAATCGGAGAGACCCAGTACTTC CAWSGVIGETQYF
14 TRBJ2-7 TRBD2 TRBV4-1 many TGCGCCAGCAGGTCTCTAGCGGGGTCCTACGAGCAGTACTTC CASRSLAGSYEQYF
15 TRBJ2-5 - TRBV9 few TGTGCCAGCAGCGTAGCCGAGGGCTTGGGGGAGACCCAGTACTTC CASSVAEGLGETQYF
15 TRBJ1-2 TRBD1 TRBV28 - TGTGCCAGCAGTTTAGGGACAGGGGGCGTCTATGGCTACACCTTC CASSLGTGGVYGYTF
16 TRBJ2-3 - TRBV24-1 few TGTGCCACCAGTGGGAGACAGAGAGAGGGGCCAGATACGCAGTATTTT CATSGRQREGPDTQYF
13 TRBJ2-3 - TRBV6-5 - TGTGCCAGCAGTTATGATTCCACAGATACGCAGTATTTT CASSYDSTDTQYF
15 TRBJ1-6 - TRBV10-3 - TGTGCCATCAGCCTCCGGGGAGGGAATAATTCACCCCTCCACTTT CAISLRGGNNSPLHF
15 TRBJ2-1 - TRBV28 - TGTGCCAGCAGTTTACGTTGGGGAGCGTACAATGAGCAGTTCTTC CASSLRWGAYNEQFF
13 TRBJ2-7 - TRBV29-1 many TGCAGCGTTGTATCTGCGGGAAGCTACGAGCAGTACTTC CSVVSAGSYEQYF
15 TRBJ2-1 TRBD1 TRBV20-1 - TGCAGTGCTCCCAAGTCGGGACAGGGTGGAAAGGAGCAGTTCTTC CSAPKSGQGGKEQFF
12 TRBJ1-5 - TRBV20-1 many TGCAGTGCTAGGTTTAGCAATCAGCCCCAGCATTTT CSARFSNQPQHF
15 TRBJ2-2 - TRBV30 many TGTGCCTGGAGTGTGCAGGGTCGAGAGACCGGGGAGCTGTTTTTT CAWSVQGRETGELFF
15 TRBJ1-1 TRBD1 TRBV20-1 many TGCAGTGCTAGGGGACAGGGTCGACTCTTGACTGAAGCTTTCTTT CSARGQGRLLTEAFF
15 TRBJ1-1 - TRBV4-1 few TGCGCCAGCAGCCAAGAAGTAGGGGGAAACCCTGAAGCTTTCTTT CASSQEVGGNPEAFF
14 TRBJ1-1 - TRBV5-1 few TGCGCCAGCAGCTTGGTGAAAGGAACCCTTGAAGCTTTCTTT CASSLVKGTLEAFF
17 TRBJ1-5 - TRBV28 many TGTGCCAGCAGTTCGACGGACAGCAAGATATACAATCAGCCCCAGCATTTT CASSSTDSKIYNQPQHF
19 TRBJ2-7 - TRBV3-2 - TGTGCCAGCAGCCAAGATCGCAGGGGACTAGCGGGAGTTGGTTACGAGCAGTACTTC CASSQDRRGLAGVGYEQYF
12 TRBJ1-2 - TRBV6-5 - TGTGCCAGCAGTTCGCACGGGCGAGGCTACACCTTC CASSSHGRGYTF
13 TRBJ1-5 - TRBV27 many TGTGCCAGCAGTTTGGGGTGGGGGCAGCCCCAGCATTTT CASSLGWGQPQHF
13 TRBJ1-2 TRBD1 TRBV6-1 many TGTGCCAGCAGTGAACAGGGGGGCTATGGCTACACCTTC CASSEQGGYGYTF
15 TRBJ2-7 - TRBV5-1 many TGCGCCAGCAGTATATCCTACAGGGAGTCTATGGAGCAGTACTTC CASSISYRESMEQYF
13 TRBJ2-5 TRBD2 TRBV29-1 many TGCAGCGTTTGGGGGGGAGTCGGGGAGACCCAGTACTTC CSVWGGVGETQYF
14 TRBJ2-5 - TRBV7-2 many TGTGCCAGCAGCTTAAGGCAGGGGGGGGAGACCCAGTACTTC CASSLRQGGETQYF
15 TRBJ1-3 - TRBV3-1 few TGTGCCAGCAGCCAGACCCTGCACTCTGGAAACACCATATATTTT CASSQTLHSGNTIYF
14 TRBJ1-3 - TRBV15 - TGTGCCACCAGCAGCCTGGACTCTGGAAACACCATATATTTT CATSSLDSGNTIYF
18 TRBJ2-1 TRBD2 TRBV12-3/TRBV12-4 - TGTGCCAGCAGTTTTATTGGGACTAGCGGGGGGGGGGGCAATGAGCAGTTCTTC CASSFIGTSGGGGNEQFF
15 TRBJ1-6 TRBD1 TRBV7-2 many TGTGCCAGCAGCTCCGACAGGGGGCGTAATTCACCCCTCCACTTT CASSSDRGRNSPLHF